This T cell receptor (beta chain) was identified during a study of T cell changes during pregnancy in multiple sclerosis. Unmatched junction bases numbered 7, after V lost 4 bases and J lost 3 bases. Germline lookup yields CDR1 SGHAT and CDR2 FQNNGV. This CDR3 contains 15 residues. Using immunoSEQ multiplex PCR, the repertoire was profiled, and TCRdb retains in-frame clones only, with some absent. The sample lists about 20,000 clones, 87% occurring once. V is TRBV11-2 and J is TRBJ2-7; TRBD1 aligns across 9 bases. Sample: CD8+ T cells from peripheral blood mononuclear cells, taken in the third trimester of pregnancy. The clonotype comes from a female donor in good health, enrolled as a control in a pregnancy study. The CDR3 nucleotides read TGTGCCAGCAGCTGGGCCCCGGGACAGGGCTACGAGCAGTACTTC. This codes for CASSWAPGQGYEQYF.